The 15 T cell receptor beta chains given below trace back to one sample, sequenced in a study of T-cell memory formation after mild COVID-19 (dated by TCRdb to about 2021). Preparation of the library involved 5' RACE. Sequenced using an Illumina NovaSeq 6000. TCRdb took the public reads, trimmed them with fastp at Q25, ran MiXCR for clone calling and kept in-frame beta chains. Each CDR3 protein gets just one entry, which takes the most common genes and DNA from the rows behind it. Within this sample are 350,000 to 400,000 distinct CDR3 sequences, with around 14% of them counted one time only. The top ten hold roughly 22% of the sample. Sequenced material: PBMCs or a T cell subset sorted from them (not recorded which). These TCRs come from a man between 18 and 29 years old who had mild COVID-19 (a few samples of this study predate the infection). The sample titles of this study are shuffled in the database, so cell type and time point are left out; the donor was told from shared clones.

This clonotype came up many times. This chain connects TRBV18 to TRBJ2-7, with a weak D call TRBD2 (6 bases). CDR3 length: 13 amino acids. Trimming cost V 3 bases and J 7 bases, with 13 bases left between them. CDR1 is KGHSH and CDR2 is LQKENI in the germline V gene. CDR3 residues: CASSPGLNVEQYF. CDR3 DNA: TGTGCCAGCTCACCGGGACTCAACGTGGAGCAGTACTTC.

Written as DNA, the CDR3 is TGTGCCAGCAACCGACTAGCGGGGGGGTACACTAGCACAGATACGCAGTATTTT. It encodes CASNRLAGGYTSTDTQYF. The V gene is TRBV27, the J gene TRBJ2-3; 14 bases fit TRBD2. CDR1 and CDR2 from the germline V gene are MNHEY and SMNVEV (reference sequence). The CDR3 runs 18 residues. Unmatched junction bases numbered 9, after V lost 7 bases and J lost 0 bases.

The V call is TRBV7-9, the J call TRBJ1-5, with 7 nucleotides matching TRBD1. The ends lost 2 bases at V and 5 bases at J; junction bases unmatched: 6. CDR3 length equals 15 residues. Germline assignment: CDR1 SEHNR and CDR2 FQNEAQ (reference sequence). DNA of the CDR3: TGTGCCAGCAGCTTATCGACAGGGTGGGATCAGCCCCAGCATTTT. Protein: CASSLSTGWDQPQHF.

The chain couples TRBV2 to TRBJ2-3; 9 bases align to TRBD1. Trimming at V came to 7 bases and at J to 0 bases, leaving 5 bases not matched to a gene. This CDR3 region has 15 residues. Germline V gene data show CDR1 as SNHLY and CDR2 as FYNNEI. The CDR3 protein is CASILDRGSTDTQYF. CDR3 coding DNA: TGTGCCAGCATCCTGGACAGGGGAAGCACAGATACGCAGTATTTT.

The genes are TRBV6-1 and TRBJ1-2; a possible D gene is TRBD1 (5 bases). The CDR3 consists of 14 residues. Germline assignment: CDR1 MNHNS and CDR2 SASEGT. V lost 2 bases to trimming and J lost 5 bases, with 12 bases between them. CDR3 protein: CASSELGLDYGYTF. In DNA, the CDR3 is TGTGCCAGCAGTGAATTGGGGCTTGATTATGGCTACACCTTC.

The chain links TRBV7-2 to TRBJ2-5; D might be TRBD1 or TRBD2, each matching 5 bases. Germline V gives CDR1 SGHTA, CDR2 FQGNSA. This CDR3 spans 12 amino acids. V shed 7 bases and J shed 2 bases, with 8 bases lying between them. The CDR3 bases are TGTGCCAGCACTGAGGGGCAAGAGACCCAGTACTTC. Translated: CASTEGQETQYF.

Only a few counts were recorded for this clonotype. This rearrangement joins TRBV6-2 or TRBV6-3 to TRBJ2-3; 10 bases match TRBD1. Trimming removed 2 bases from V and 5 bases from J; junction bases left unmatched: 4. CDR1 MNHEY and CDR2 SVGEGT come from the germline V gene. This CDR3 spans 15 amino acids. In DNA, the CDR3 is TGTGCCAGCAGTTACGGGACAGGGGAGGTAGATACGCAGTATTTT. Its translation is CASSYGTGEVDTQYF.

This clonotype was seen a handful of times. This chain uses TRBV29-1 with TRBJ1-1; D may be TRBD1 (6 bases). With 8 bases removed from V and 5 bases from J, the gap between germline ends came to 21 bases. This CDR3 is 14 amino acids long. The germline V gene has CDR1 SQVTM and CDR2 ANQGSEA. The CDR3 region is CSTGARGAGTEAFF. DNA of the CDR3: TGCAGCACCGGAGCGCGGGGGGCGGGTACTGAAGCTTTCTTT.

This clonotype was seen only a few times. The chain combines TRBV6-6 with TRBJ2-1, with 11 positions matching TRBD2. J lost 5 bases, V lost 2 bases, and 5 bases had no gene match. This CDR3 contains 16 residues. Germline CDR1 MNHNY, CDR2 SVGAGI (reference sequence). The CDR3 spells CASSYAGTSGDNEQFF. As DNA, the CDR3 is TGTGCCAGCAGTTACGCCGGGACTAGCGGCGACAATGAGCAGTTCTTC.

In this sample, this clonotype turned up a few times. The chain combines TRBV12-3 or TRBV12-4 with TRBJ2-1; D ambiguous. Between the trimmed V and J ends, which lost 6 bases and 5 bases, there was a span of 8 bases. The CDR3 spans 12 residues. The CDR3, as DNA: TGTGCCAGCAGCCCTGACCACAATGAGCAGTTCTTC. It translates to CASSPDHNEQFF.

This clonotype has a count of ten or more. The genes are TRBV5-6 and TRBJ2-1; a weak D match, TRBD2 (5 bases). Trimming stripped 0 bases from V and 0 bases from J, with 10 bases between. The CDR3 is made up of 16 amino acids. Per the germline V gene, CDR1 is SGHDT and CDR2 is YYEEEE. Written as DNA, the CDR3 is TGTGCCAGCAGCTTGGATAGAGGGATCTCCTACAATGAGCAGTTCTTC. Amino acid sequence: CASSLDRGISYNEQFF.

J is TRBJ2-3 and V is TRBV7-2, with 10 bases matching TRBD1. There are 12 residues in the CDR3. Per germline, CDR1 SGHTA and CDR2 FQGNSA. After removal of 4 bases from V and 13 bases from J, the junction contained 5 bases not matched to a gene. CDR3: CASSYRTGGKYF. CDR3 in DNA: TGTGCCAGCAGCTACCGGACAGGGGGGAAGTATTTT.

The chain employs TRBV27 and TRBJ2-2; D gene uncertain. The germline V gene has CDR1 MNHEY and CDR2 SMNVEV (reference sequence). The CDR3 is 15 amino acids. With 7 bases removed from V and 3 bases from J, the gap between germline ends came to 15 bases. Here the CDR3 reads CASTSPTIYTGELFF. The CDR3 DNA is TGTGCCAGCACGAGTCCAACTATTTACACCGGGGAGCTGTTTTTT.

The chain has TRBV12-3 or TRBV12-4 and TRBJ2-3; 9 bases map to TRBD2. The trim removed 7 bases at V and 4 bases at J, leaving 15 bases unmatched. This CDR3 is 17 amino acids long. The CDR3 loop reads CASTPLWGSGGPDTQYF. CDR3 DNA: TGTGCCAGCACCCCTCTTTGGGGTAGCGGGGGTCCAGATACGCAGTATTTT.

This clonotype was seen more than once but under ten times. The chain recombines TRBV5-6 with TRBJ2-7, with D possibly being TRBD1 or TRBD2 (5 bases each). From germline, CDR1 is SGHDT and CDR2 YYEEEE. V lost 4 bases, J lost 5 bases, and 13 bases lay in between. This CDR3 has 13 amino acids. The CDR3 loop is CASSPGPLNEQYV. CDR3 nucleotides: TGTGCCAGCAGCCCGGGACCGCTAAACGAGCAGTACGTC.